The clone carrying this TCR beta chain was seen a few times. This record comes from a study of T-cell memory formation after mild COVID-19. About the study: Clusters were largely donor specific.

Constant-segment primers served in 5'RACE that generated TCR alpha and TCR beta cDNA libraries bearing sample barcodes and UMIs. TCRdb independently ran MiXCR on the 5' RACE reads; one entry per CDR3 protein. The table lists about 350,000 distinct CDR3 sequences, about 13% of them singletons. CDR3 size: 15 residues. The V gene's germline CDR1 is SGHDT and CDR2 YYEEEE. The V and J ends lost 2 bases and 2 bases respectively, with 12 bases between them. Sequenced input: PBMCs or a T cell subset sorted from them (not recorded which). This receptor was identified in a man between 18 and 35 years old who had mild COVID-19 (a few samples of this study predate the infection). Cell type and time point are not known. The chain combines TRBV5-6 with TRBJ2-3; D possibly corresponds to TRBD1 (5 bases). CDR3 sequence reads: CASSLQGQATDTQYF. The CDR3 region has the DNA TGTGCCAGCAGCTTACAAGGACAAGCCACAGATACGCAGTATTTT.